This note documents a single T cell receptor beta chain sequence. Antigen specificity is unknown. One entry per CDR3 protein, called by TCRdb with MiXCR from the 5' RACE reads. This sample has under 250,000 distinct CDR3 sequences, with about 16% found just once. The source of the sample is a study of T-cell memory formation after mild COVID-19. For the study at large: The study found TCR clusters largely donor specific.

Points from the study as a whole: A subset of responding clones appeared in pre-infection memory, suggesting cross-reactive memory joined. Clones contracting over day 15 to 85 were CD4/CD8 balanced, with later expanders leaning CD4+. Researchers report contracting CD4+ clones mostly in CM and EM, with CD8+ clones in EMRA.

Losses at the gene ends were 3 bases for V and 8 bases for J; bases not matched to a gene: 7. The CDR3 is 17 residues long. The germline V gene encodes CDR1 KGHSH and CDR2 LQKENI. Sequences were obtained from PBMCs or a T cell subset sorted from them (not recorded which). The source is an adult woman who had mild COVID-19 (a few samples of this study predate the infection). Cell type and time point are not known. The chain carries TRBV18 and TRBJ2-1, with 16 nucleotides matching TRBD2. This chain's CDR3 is CASSPGLAGGPLDEQFF. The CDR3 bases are TGTGCCAGCTCACCGGGACTAGCGGGAGGGCCTCTGGATGAGCAGTTCTTC.